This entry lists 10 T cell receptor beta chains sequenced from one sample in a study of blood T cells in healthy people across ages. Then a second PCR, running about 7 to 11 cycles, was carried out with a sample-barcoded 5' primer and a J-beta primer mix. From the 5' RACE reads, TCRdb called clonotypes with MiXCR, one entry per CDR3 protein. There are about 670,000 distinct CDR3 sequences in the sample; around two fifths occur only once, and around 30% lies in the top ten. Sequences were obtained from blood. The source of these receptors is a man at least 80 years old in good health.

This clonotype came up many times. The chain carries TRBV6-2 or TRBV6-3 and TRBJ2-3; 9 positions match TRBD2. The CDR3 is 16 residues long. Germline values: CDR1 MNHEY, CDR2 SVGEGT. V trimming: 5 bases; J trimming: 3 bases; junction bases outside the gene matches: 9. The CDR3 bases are TGTGCCAGCAGTGATAAAGCGGGAGGAGGGACAGATACGCAGTATTTT. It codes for CASSDKAGGGTDTQYF.

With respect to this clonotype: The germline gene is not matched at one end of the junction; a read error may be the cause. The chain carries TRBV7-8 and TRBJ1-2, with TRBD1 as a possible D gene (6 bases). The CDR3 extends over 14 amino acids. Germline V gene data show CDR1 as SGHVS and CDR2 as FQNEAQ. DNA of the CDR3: TGTACCAGCAGTTCGGGACATTCCTCCTATGGCTACACCTTC. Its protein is CTSSSGHSSYGYTF.

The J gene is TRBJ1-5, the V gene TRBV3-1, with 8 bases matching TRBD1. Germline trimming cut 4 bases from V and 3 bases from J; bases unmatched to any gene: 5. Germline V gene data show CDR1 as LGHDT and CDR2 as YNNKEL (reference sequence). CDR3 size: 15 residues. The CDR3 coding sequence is TGTGCCAGCAGCCGGCAGACAGGGGCCAATCAGCCCCAGCATTTT. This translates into CASSRQTGANQPQHF. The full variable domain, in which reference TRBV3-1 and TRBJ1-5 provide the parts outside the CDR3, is DTAVSQTPKYLVTQMGNDKSIKCEQNLGHDTMYWYKQDSKKFLKIMFSYNNKELIINETVPNRFSPKSPDKAHLNLHINSLELGDSAVYFCASSRQTGANQPQHFGDGTRLSIL.

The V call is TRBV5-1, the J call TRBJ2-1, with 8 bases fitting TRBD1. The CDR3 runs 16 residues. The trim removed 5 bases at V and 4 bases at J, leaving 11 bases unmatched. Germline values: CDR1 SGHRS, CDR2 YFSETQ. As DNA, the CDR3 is TGCGCCAGCAGGGGACAGGACCCACCAAATTACAATGAGCAGTTCTTC. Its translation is CASRGQDPPNYNEQFF.

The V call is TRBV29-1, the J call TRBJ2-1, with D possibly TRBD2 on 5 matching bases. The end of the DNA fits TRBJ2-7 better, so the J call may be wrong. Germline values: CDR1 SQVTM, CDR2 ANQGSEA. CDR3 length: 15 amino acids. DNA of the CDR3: TGCAGCGTTGAATATAGCGCGAGCTCCTACAATGAGCAGTACTTC. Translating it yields CSVEYSASSYNEQYF.

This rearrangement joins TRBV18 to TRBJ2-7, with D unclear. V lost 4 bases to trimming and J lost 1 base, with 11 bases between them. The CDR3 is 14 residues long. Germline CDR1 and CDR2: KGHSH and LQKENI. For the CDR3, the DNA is TGTGCCAGCTCACTATCCCGGACGTCCTACGAGCAGTACTTC. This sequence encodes CASSLSRTSYEQYF.

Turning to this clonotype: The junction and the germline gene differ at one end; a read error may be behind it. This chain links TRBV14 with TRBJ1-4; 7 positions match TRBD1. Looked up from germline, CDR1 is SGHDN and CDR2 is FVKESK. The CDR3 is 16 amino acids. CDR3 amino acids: CASGQIGQADNEKLFF. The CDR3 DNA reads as TGTGCCAGCGGCCAAATAGGACAGGCTGATAATGAAAAACTGTTTTTT.

The CDR3 DNA reads TGTGCCAGCAGCGCATACGGGCGGGGACAGGGGTCCCAAGAGACCCAGTACTTC. The encoded protein is CASSAYGRGQGSQETQYF. J is TRBJ2-5 and V is TRBV9; 10 bases align to TRBD1. CDR1 SGDLS and CDR2 YYNGEE come from the germline V gene. Trimming removed 3 bases from V and 1 base from J; junction bases left unmatched: 12. The CDR3 sequence is 18 residues long. The whole variable domain, filled in from reference TRBV9 and TRBJ2-5, reads DSGVTQTPKHLITATGQRVTLRCSPRSGDLSVYWYQQSLDQGLQFLIQYYNGEERAKGNILERFSAQQFPDLHSELNLSSLELGDSALYFCASSAYGRGQGSQETQYFGPGTRLLVL.

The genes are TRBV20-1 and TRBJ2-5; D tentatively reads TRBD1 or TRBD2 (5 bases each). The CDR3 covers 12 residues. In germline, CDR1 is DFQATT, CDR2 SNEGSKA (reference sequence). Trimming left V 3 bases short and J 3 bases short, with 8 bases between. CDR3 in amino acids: CSASGGKETQYF. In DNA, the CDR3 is TGCAGTGCTAGTGGGGGTAAAGAGACCCAGTACTTC.

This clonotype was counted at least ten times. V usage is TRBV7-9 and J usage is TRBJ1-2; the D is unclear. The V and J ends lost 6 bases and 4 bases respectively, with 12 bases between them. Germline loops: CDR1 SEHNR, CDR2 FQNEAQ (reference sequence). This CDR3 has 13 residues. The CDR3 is CASSTPRLYGYTF. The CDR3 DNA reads TGTGCCAGCAGTACCCCCAGACTCTATGGCTACACCTTC.